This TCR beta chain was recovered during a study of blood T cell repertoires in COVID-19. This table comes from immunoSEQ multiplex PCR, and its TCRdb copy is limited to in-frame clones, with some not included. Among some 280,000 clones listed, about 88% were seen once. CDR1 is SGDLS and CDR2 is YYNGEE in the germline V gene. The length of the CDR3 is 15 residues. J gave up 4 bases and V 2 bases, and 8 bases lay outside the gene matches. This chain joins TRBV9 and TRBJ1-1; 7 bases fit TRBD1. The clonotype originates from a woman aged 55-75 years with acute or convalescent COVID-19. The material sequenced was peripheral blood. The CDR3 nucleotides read TGTGCCAGCAGCGTTCAGACAGGGCCTCTCACTGAAGCTTTCTTT. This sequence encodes CASSVQTGPLTEAFF.